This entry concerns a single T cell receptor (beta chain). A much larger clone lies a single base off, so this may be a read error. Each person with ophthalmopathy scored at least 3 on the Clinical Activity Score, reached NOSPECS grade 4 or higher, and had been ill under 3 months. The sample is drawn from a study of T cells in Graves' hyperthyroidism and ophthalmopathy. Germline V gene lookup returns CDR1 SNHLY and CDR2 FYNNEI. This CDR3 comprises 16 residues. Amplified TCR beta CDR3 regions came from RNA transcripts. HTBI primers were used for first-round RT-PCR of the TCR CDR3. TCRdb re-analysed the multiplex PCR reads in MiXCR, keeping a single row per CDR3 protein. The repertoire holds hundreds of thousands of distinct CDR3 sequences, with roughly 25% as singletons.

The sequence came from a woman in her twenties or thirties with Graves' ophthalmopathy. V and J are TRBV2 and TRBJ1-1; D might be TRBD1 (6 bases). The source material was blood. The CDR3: CTSSPWDTEKNTEAFF. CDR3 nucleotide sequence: TGTACCAGCTCCCCGTGGGACACAGAGAAGAACACTGAAGCTTTCTTT.